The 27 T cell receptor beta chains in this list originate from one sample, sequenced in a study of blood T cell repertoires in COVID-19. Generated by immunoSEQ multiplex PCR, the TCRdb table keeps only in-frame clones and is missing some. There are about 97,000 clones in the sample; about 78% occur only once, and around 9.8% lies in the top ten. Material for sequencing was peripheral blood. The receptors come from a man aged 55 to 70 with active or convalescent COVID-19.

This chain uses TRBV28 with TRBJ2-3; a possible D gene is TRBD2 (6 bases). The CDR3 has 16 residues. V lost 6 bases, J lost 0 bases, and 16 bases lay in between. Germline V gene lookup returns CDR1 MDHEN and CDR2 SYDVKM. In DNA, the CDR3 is TGTGCCAGCAGAGGGATCCTGGGGACTAGCACAGATACGCAGTATTTT. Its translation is CASRGILGTSTDTQYF.

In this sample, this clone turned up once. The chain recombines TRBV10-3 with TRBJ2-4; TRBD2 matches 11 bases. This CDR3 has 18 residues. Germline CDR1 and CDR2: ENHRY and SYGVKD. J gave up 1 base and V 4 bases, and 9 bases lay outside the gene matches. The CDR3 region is CAISVLAGGIDAKNIQYF. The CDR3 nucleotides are TGTGCCATCAGTGTCCTAGCGGGAGGAATCGATGCCAAAAACATTCAGTACTTC.

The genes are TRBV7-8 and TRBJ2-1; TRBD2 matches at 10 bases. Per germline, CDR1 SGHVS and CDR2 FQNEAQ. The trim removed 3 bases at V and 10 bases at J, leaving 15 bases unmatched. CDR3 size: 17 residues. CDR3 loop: CASSFPGGVAGGEEQFF. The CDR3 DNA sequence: TGTGCCAGCAGCTTCCCAGGAGGGGTAGCGGGAGGTGAAGAGCAGTTCTTC.

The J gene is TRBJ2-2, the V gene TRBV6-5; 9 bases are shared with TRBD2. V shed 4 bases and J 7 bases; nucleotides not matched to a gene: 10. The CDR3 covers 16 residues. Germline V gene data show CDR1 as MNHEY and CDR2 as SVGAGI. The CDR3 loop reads CASSFGLAGEGGELFF. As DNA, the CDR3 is TGTGCCAGCAGTTTTGGGTTAGCGGGAGAAGGCGGGGAGCTGTTTTTT.

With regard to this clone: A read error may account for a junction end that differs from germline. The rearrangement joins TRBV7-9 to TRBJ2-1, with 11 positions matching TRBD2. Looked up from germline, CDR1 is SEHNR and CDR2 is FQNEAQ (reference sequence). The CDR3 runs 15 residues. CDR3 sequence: CASSLAGGPTNEQFF. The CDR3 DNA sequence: TGTGCCAGCAGCCTAGCGGGAGGCCCTACGAATGAGCAGTTCTTC.

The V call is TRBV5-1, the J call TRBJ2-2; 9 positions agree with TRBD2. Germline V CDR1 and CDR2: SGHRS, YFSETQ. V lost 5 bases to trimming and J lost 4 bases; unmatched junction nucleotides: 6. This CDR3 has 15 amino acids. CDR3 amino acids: CASRPLAGTTGELFF. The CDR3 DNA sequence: TGCGCCAGCAGGCCACTAGCGGGTACCACCGGGGAGCTGTTTTTT.

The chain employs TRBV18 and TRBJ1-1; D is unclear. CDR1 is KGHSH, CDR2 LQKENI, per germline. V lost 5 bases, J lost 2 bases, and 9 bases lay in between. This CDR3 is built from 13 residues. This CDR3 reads CASSSTSNTEAFF. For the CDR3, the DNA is TGTGCCAGCTCATCGACATCAAACACTGAAGCTTTCTTT.

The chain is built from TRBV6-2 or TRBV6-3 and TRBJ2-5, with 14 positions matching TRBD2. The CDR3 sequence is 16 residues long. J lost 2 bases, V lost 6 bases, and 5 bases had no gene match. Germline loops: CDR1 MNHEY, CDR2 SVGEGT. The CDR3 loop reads CASSHGLAGGQETQYF. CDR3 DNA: TGTGCCAGCAGCCACGGACTAGCGGGAGGACAAGAGACCCAGTACTTC.

As DNA, the CDR3 is TGCGCCAGCAGCTTAGATGGACAGGGTCCGAATTCACCCCTCCACTTT. This codes for CASSLDGQGPNSPLHF. The chain joins TRBV5-1 to TRBJ1-6, with TRBD1 matching 8 bases. CDR1 is SGHRS, CDR2 YFSETQ, per germline. V lost 2 bases to trimming and J lost 7 bases; unmatched junction nucleotides: 8. The CDR3 spans 16 residues.

CDR3 sequence reads: CASRLQGEDGYGYTF. The CDR3 coding sequence is TGTGCCAGCAGGCTACAGGGAGAAGACGGCTATGGCTACACCTTC. This rearrangement joins TRBV6-4 to TRBJ1-2; D possibly corresponds to TRBD1 (6 bases). The CDR3 has 15 residues. V was cut by 6 bases and J by 4 bases, with 18 bases left in between. From germline, CDR1 is MRHNA and CDR2 SNTAGT.

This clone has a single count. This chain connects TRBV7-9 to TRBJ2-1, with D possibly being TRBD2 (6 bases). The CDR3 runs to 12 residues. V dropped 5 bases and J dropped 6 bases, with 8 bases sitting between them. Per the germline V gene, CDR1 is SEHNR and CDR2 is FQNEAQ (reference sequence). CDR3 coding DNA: TGTGCCAGCAGCCCGACTAGCAATGAGCAGTTCTTC. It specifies CASSPTSNEQFF.

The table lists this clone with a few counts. CDR3 protein: CASSEGSTSFYEQYF. In DNA, the CDR3 is TGTGCCAGCAGTGAAGGCAGTACGTCTTTCTACGAGCAGTACTTC. J is TRBJ2-7 and V is TRBV6-1, with no clear D. Germline CDR1 and CDR2: MNHNS and SASEGT. CDR3 size: 15 residues. The V and J ends lost 1 base and 3 bases respectively, with 13 bases between them.

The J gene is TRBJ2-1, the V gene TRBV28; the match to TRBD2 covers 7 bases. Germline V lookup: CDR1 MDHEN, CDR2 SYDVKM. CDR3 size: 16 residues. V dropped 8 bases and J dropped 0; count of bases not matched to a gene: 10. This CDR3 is CASQGGGRHSYNEQFF. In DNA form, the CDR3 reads TGTGCCAGCCAAGGTGGCGGGAGACACTCCTACAATGAGCAGTTCTTC.

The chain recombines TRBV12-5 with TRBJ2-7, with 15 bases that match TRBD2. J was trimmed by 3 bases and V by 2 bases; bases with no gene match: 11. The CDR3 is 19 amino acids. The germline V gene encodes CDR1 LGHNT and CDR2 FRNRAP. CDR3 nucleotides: TGTGCTAGTGGTTTGCCACCGGGACTAGCGGGAGGACGGGGCTACGAGCAGTACTTC. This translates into CASGLPPGLAGGRGYEQYF.

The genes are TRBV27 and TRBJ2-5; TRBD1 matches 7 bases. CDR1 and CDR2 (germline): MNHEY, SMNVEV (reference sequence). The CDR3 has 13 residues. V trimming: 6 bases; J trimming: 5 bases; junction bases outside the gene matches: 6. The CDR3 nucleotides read TGTGCCAGCAGCTATCAGGGGGTTGAGACCCAGTACTTC. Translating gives CASSYQGVETQYF.

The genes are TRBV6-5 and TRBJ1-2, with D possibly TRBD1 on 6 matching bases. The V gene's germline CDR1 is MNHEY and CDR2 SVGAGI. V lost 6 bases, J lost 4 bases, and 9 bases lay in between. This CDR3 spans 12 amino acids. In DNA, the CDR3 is TGTGCCAGCAGACAGACAGGCTATGGCTACACCTTC. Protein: CASRQTGYGYTF.

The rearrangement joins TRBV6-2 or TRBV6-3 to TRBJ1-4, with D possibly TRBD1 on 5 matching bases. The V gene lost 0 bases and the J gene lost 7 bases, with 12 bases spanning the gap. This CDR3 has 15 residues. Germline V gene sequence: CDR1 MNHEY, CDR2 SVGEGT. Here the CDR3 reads CASSYSGGAGEKLFF. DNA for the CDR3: TGTGCCAGCAGTTACTCGGGAGGGGCTGGTGAAAAACTGTTTTTT.

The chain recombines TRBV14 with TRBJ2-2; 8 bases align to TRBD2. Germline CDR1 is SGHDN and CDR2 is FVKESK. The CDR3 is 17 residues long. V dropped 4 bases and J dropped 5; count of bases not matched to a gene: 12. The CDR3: CASSLRGAQLRTGELFF. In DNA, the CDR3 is TGTGCCAGCAGCCTGCGGGGGGCCCAACTTCGGACCGGGGAGCTGTTTTTT.

The CDR3 reads CASRHRAQPQHF. The DNA for the CDR3 is TGTGCCAGCAGGCACAGGGCTCAGCCCCAGCATTTT. The gene calls are TRBV2 and TRBJ1-5; weak D call: TRBD1 (6 bases). The germline V gene encodes CDR1 SNHLY and CDR2 FYNNEI. The CDR3 extends over 12 amino acids. Trimming pared 6 bases from V and 6 bases from J, leaving 9 bases between. The full variable domain, its missing parts supplied by reference TRBV2 and TRBJ1-5, is EPEVTQTPSHQVTQMGQEVILRCVPISNHLYFYWYRQILGQKVEFLVSFYNNEISEKSEIFDDQFSVERPDGSNFTLKIRSTKLEDSAMYFCASRHRAQPQHFGDGTRLSIL.

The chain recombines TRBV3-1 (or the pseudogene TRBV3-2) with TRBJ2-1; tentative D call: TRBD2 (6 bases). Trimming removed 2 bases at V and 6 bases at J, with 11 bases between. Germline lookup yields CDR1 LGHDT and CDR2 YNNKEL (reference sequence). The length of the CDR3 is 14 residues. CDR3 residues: CASSQRGRGNEQFF. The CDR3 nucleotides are TGTGCCAGCAGCCAACGCGGGCGGGGCAATGAGCAGTTCTTC.

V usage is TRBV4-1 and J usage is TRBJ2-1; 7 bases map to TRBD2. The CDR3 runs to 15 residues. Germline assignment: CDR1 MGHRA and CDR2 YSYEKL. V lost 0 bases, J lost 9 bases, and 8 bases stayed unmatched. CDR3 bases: TGCGCCAGCAGCCAAGAGGTCCCACTAGCGTCTGAGCAGTTCTTC. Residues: CASSQEVPLASEQFF.

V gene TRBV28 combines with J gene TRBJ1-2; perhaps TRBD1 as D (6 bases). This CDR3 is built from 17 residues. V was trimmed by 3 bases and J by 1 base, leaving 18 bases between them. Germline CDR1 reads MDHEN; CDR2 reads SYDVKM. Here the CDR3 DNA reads TGTGCCAGCAGTTTTGGCGGCAGGGGAATCTTTAACTATGGCTACACCTTC. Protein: CASSFGGRGIFNYGYTF.

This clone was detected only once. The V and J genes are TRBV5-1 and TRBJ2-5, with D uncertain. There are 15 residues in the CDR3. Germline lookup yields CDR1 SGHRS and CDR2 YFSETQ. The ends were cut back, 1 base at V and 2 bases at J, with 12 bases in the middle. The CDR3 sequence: CASSLTRIGQETQYF. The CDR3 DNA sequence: TGCGCCAGCAGCTTGACGAGGATAGGACAAGAGACCCAGTACTTC.

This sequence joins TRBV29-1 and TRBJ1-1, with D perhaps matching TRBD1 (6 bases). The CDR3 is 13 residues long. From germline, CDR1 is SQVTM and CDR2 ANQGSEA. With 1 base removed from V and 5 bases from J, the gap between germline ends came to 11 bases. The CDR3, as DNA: TGCAGCGTTGAAGTAAGGGGGGGAACTGAAGCTTTCTTT. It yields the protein CSVEVRGGTEAFF.

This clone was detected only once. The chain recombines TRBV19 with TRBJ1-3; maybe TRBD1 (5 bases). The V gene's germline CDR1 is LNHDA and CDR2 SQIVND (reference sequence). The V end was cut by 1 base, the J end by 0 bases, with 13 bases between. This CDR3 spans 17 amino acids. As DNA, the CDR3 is TGTGCCAGTAGTATAGTTCGGACATCGGGCTCTGGAAACACCATATATTTT. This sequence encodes CASSIVRTSGSGNTIYF.

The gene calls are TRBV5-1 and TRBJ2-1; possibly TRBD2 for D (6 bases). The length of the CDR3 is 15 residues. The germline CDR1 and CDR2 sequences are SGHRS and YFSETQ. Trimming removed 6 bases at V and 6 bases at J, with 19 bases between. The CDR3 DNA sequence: TGCGCCAGCACCGATCCGGCTAGCGCGCTCAATGAGCAGTTCTTC. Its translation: CASTDPASALNEQFF.

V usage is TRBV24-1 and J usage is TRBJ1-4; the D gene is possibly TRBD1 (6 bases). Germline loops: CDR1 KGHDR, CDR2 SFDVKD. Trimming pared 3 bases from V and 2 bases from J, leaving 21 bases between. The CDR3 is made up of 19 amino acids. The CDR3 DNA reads TGTGCCACCAGTGATCCTACAGGGCGCAAGGATTACACTAATGAAAAACTGTTTTTT. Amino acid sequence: CATSDPTGRKDYTNEKLFF.